This is a list of T cell receptor beta chains from one sample in a study of T cell responses to AZD1222 COVID-19 vaccine. The data were produced by immunoSEQ multiplex PCR, yet TCRdb's version contains in-frame clones alone and is incomplete. The sample consists of around 110,000 clones, under 95% of them appearing once. Sequences were derived from peripheral blood, sampled 28 days after the second AZD1222 dose. These receptors were collected from an adult who received the AZD1222 COVID-19 vaccine. The CDR3 runs from the conserved cysteine through the conserved F or W. The D gene is left open where the match is weak. Clone size, where shown, is once, few, many, or a class for clones that have expanded.

V gene	J gene	clone size	D gene	CDR3 DNA	CDR3 protein
TRBV7-9	TRBJ1-5	once	-	TGTGCCAGCAGCTCGGCGGAATATAGCAATCAGCCCCAGCATTTT	CASSSAEYSNQPQHF
TRBV20-1	TRBJ1-1	-	-	TGCAGTGCCTCGGGGGGGTCGATAGCTTTCTTT	CSASGGSIAFF
TRBV27	TRBJ2-6	-	TRBD1	TGTGCCAGCAGTTTCGGGACAGGGTCTGGGGCCAACGTCCTGACTTTC	CASSFGTGSGANVLTF
TRBV20-1	TRBJ2-7	-	-	TGCAGTGCTAGTCGAGCGGAATTCTACCCCCCCCAGCAGTACTTC	CSASRAEFYPPQQYF
TRBV2	TRBJ1-4	-	-	TGTGCCAGCAGTGGGGGGACTCCGGGGGAAAAACTGTTTTTT	CASSGGTPGEKLFF
TRBV7-9	TRBJ2-7	-	TRBD2	TGTGCCAGCAGTTCGGGACTAGCGGGAAGGCAGTACTTC	CASSSGLAGRQYF
TRBV5-1	TRBJ2-1	-	TRBD1	TGCGCCAGCAGCTTGGGGACAGGCGGAAGCTCCTACAATGAGCAGTTCTTC	CASSLGTGGSSYNEQFF
TRBV12-3/TRBV12-4	TRBJ1-1	-	-	TGTGCCAGCAGCCTAATGAACACTGAAGCTTTCTTT	CASSLMNTEAFF
TRBV5-8	TRBJ1-1	-	-	TGTGCCAGCAGCTTGTCATGGGGCACTGAAGCTTTCTTT	CASSLSWGTEAFF
TRBV5-1	TRBJ1-1	-	TRBD1	TGCGCCAGCAGCCCCCGGGGACAGGGGACTGAAGCTTTCTTT	CASSPRGQGTEAFF
TRBV7-2	TRBJ2-2	once	-	TGTGCCAGCAGCCCTCCATTCACCGGGGAGCTGTTTTTT	CASSPPFTGELFF
TRBV9	TRBJ2-1	-	TRBD2	TGTGCCAGCAGCTTATCAGCGGGGAACGCCTACAATGAGCAGTTCTTC	CASSLSAGNAYNEQFF
TRBV30	TRBJ2-3	-	-	TGTGCTTCTACGAGGGCTAGCGGCACAGATACGCAGTATTTT	CASTRASGTDTQYF
TRBV5-5	TRBJ2-1	-	TRBD2	TGTGCCAGCAGCTTGGGAGCGGGGCGGGGCAATGAGCAGTTCTTC	CASSLGAGRGNEQFF
TRBV4-1	TRBJ1-2	-	-	TGCGCCAGCAGCCAGAGGCTTACAGTTAACTATGGCTACACCTTC	CASSQRLTVNYGYTF
TRBV4-1	TRBJ2-7	once	-	TGCGCCAGCAGCCAAGGGCCGGGGGCATTCTCCTACGAGCAGTACTTC	CASSQGPGAFSYEQYF
TRBV19	TRBJ2-7	-	TRBD2	TGTGCCAGTAGGTTCCGACACGGGACTAGCGGAAGCTCCTACGAGCAGTACTTC	CASRFRHGTSGSSYEQYF
TRBV29-1	TRBJ1-4	-	-	TGCAGCGTTGCTCGCAGGGTCGGTGAAAAACTGTTTTTT	CSVARRVGEKLFF
TRBV7-2	TRBJ1-4	-	TRBD1	TGTGCCAGTTCACAGGGGAATAATGAAAAACTGTTTTTT	CASSQGNNEKLFF
TRBV3-1/TRBV3-2	TRBJ2-1	-	-	TGTGCCAGCAGCCGACGGGATGTCTTGAATGAGCAGTTCTTC	CASSRRDVLNEQFF
TRBV15	TRBJ1-2	-	TRBD1	TGTGCCACCAGCAGAGCTAGAGGACAGGCTGCTAACTATGGCTACACCTTC	CATSRARGQAANYGYTF
TRBV6-1	TRBJ2-5	-	TRBD2	TGTGCCAGCAGTGATCTCAATAGCGGGGCACCCTCGGGGACCCAGTACTTC	CASSDLNSGAPSGTQYF
TRBV30	TRBJ1-6	-	TRBD1	TGTGCCTGGAGTCAGGGGGAGCTTTCACCCCTCCACTTT	CAWSQGELSPLHF
TRBV24-1	TRBJ2-5	few	-	TGTGCCACCAGTCAGGGGGAGACCCAGTACTTC	CATSQGETQYF
TRBV24-1	TRBJ1-5	-	-	TGTGCCACCAGTGATCCCAATAGCAATCAGCCCCAGCATTTT	CATSDPNSNQPQHF
TRBV7-9	TRBJ1-2	-	TRBD1	TGTGCCAGCAGCTTACCCCTCCTTCTCCGGGACAGGGGACGTGGCTACACCTTC	CASSLPLLLRDRGRGYTF
TRBV5-5	TRBJ2-7	-	TRBD1	TGTGCCAGCAGCCCACAGGGGACAGTTTTCTACGAGCAGTACTTC	CASSPQGTVFYEQYF
TRBV19	TRBJ1-6	-	-	TGTGCCAGTAGTACGGGACAAGATAATTCACCCCTCCACTTT	CASSTGQDNSPLHF
TRBV7-9	TRBJ2-7	few	-	TGTGCCAGCAGCCCGCCCTCCAAGATCGTGAACTTC	CASSPPSKIVNF
TRBV4-2	TRBJ1-6	-	-	TGTGCCAGCAGCCAAGTTCTCGGGTCCTATAATTCACCCCTCCACTTT	CASSQVLGSYNSPLHF
TRBV4-1	TRBJ1-5	-	TRBD1	TGCGCCAGCAGCCAAGATCGAGACAGGGGTCAGCCCCAGCATTTT	CASSQDRDRGQPQHF
TRBV3-1/TRBV3-2	TRBJ1-1	-	-	TGTGCCAGCAGCCAAGGAGAGCTGAACACTGAAGCTTTCTTT	CASSQGELNTEAFF
TRBV4-1	TRBJ1-2	-	TRBD1	TGCGCCAGCAGCCAAGAAAGGACAGGGTTCGGCTACACCTTC	CASSQERTGFGYTF
TRBV27	TRBJ1-2	-	-	TGTGCCAGCAGTTCGCGCCAGGGTTATGGCTACACCTTC	CASSSRQGYGYTF
TRBV25-1	TRBJ2-7	-	TRBD2	TGTGCCAGCAGTCTAGTTAGCGGGGCACCCTACGAGCAGTACTTC	CASSLVSGAPYEQYF
TRBV3-1/TRBV3-2	TRBJ1-4	once	-	TGTGCCAGCAGCCTCTGGAGGGGCGGGACTAATGAAAAACTGTTTTTT	CASSLWRGGTNEKLFF
TRBV28	TRBJ2-2	few	-	TGTGCCAGCAGCTCGGCGGGTTCCGGGGAGCTGTTTTTT	CASSSAGSGELFF
TRBV6-2/TRBV6-3	TRBJ2-7	-	TRBD1	TGTGCCAGCAGTTTTGGACAGGTACCGTACTTC	CASSFGQVPYF
TRBV7-2	TRBJ2-5	-	TRBD1	TGTGCCAGCAGCTGGGGGACAGGGCAGACCCAGTACTTC	CASSWGTGQTQYF
TRBV6-6	TRBJ1-5	-	-	TGTGCCAGCAGCCGTCTGGGGGCGCGGTATCAGCCCCAGCATTTT	CASSRLGARYQPQHF
TRBV6-2/TRBV6-3	TRBJ1-6	-	TRBD1	TGTGCCAGCAGCCCCGGGACAGGGCTTTCACCCCTCCACTTT	CASSPGTGLSPLHF
TRBV12-3/TRBV12-4	TRBJ1-1	-	-	TGTGCCAGCAGCCCCAGGGGTGGGACTGAAGCTTTCTTT	CASSPRGGTEAFF
TRBV4-1	TRBJ1-2	-	TRBD1	TGCGCCAGCAGCCAGGGCCTCACAGGGGACATAGCTAACTATGGCTACACCTTC	CASSQGLTGDIANYGYTF
TRBV10-2	TRBJ1-1	-	-	TGCGCCAGCAGGGGACTGAACACTGAAGCTTTCTTT	CASRGLNTEAFF
TRBV5-6	TRBJ2-3	-	-	TGTGCCAGCAGCCCACAGGGCGGGGGCACAGATACGCAGTATTTT	CASSPQGGGTDTQYF
TRBV6-5	TRBJ1-1	once	-	TGTGCCAGCATACTCGGGGAGTTGAACACTGAAGCTTTCTTT	CASILGELNTEAFF
TRBV9	TRBJ2-7	once	-	TGTGCCAGCAGCGTAGCCCCAAGCGTAGGGTCCTACGAGCAGTACTTC	CASSVAPSVGSYEQYF
TRBV25-1	TRBJ1-6	-	TRBD1	TGTGCCAGCAGTCGGGACAGGGAGGTTTCACCCCTCCACTTT	CASSRDREVSPLHF
TRBV18	TRBJ1-5	-	-	TGTGCCAGCTCACCAAGCCCGACAGCAGAACAGCCCCAGCATTTT	CASSPSPTAEQPQHF
TRBV30	TRBJ1-1	once	-	TGTGCCTGGAGCGTGACAGAGAACACTGAAGCTTTCTTT	CAWSVTENTEAFF
TRBV7-2	TRBJ2-1	-	TRBD1	TGTGCCAGCAGCTTAACAGGGGGGCACAATGAGCAGTTCTTC	CASSLTGGHNEQFF
TRBV19	TRBJ1-4	-	TRBD1	TGTGCCAGTAGCAGTGACAGGGGCCTTCGGGAAAAACTGTTTTTT	CASSSDRGLREKLFF
TRBV5-6	TRBJ1-2	-	TRBD1	TGTGCCAGCAGCATCGGACAGGCGGCGAACTATGGCTACACCTTC	CASSIGQAANYGYTF
TRBV11-2	TRBJ1-5	-	-	TGTGCCAGCAGCCCCGGGCGCCAGGGTAGCAATCAGCCCCAGCATTTT	CASSPGRQGSNQPQHF
TRBV30	TRBJ2-7	-	TRBD2	TGTGCCTGGAGTGTAAGGGGGCTAGCGGGAGGAACCTCCTACGAGCAGTACTTC	CAWSVRGLAGGTSYEQYF
TRBV27	TRBJ2-1	-	-	TGTGCCAGCAGTTTTCGGGGGAATGAGCAGTTCTTC	CASSFRGNEQFF
TRBV10-3	TRBJ1-2	-	-	TGTGCCATCAATACAGGTCCTTCCTCGAACTATGGCTACACCTTC	CAINTGPSSNYGYTF
TRBV5-4	TRBJ1-1	-	-	TGTGCCAGCAGCTCTTCGACAGGCGGTAACACTGAAGCTTTCTTT	CASSSSTGGNTEAFF
TRBV9	TRBJ2-7	few	-	TGTGCCAGCAGCGAGGGCGGCGGGACCGCCTACGAGCAGTACTTC	CASSEGGGTAYEQYF
TRBV3-1/TRBV3-2	TRBJ1-2	once	TRBD1	TGTGCCAGCAGCCAAGCGGGACAGGGGATACATGGCTACACCTTC	CASSQAGQGIHGYTF